This T cell receptor (beta chain) was retrieved from a study of T cell repertoires in cytomegalovirus infection. As for the study in general: Both CMV infection and a matching HLA type were indicated by public TCR beta signatures.

Via MiXCR, TCRdb re-called the reads, giving one row per CDR3 protein. The sample has about 130,000 distinct CDR3 sequences, approximately 8.8% seen once. Whole-study results and caveats: Of the TCR beta families, the public ones yielded a cumulative frequency that identified carriers of CMV plus the relevant HLA. Ex vivo responses were dominated by HLA-C-restricted CMV-specific TCR beta clonotypes.

On this clonotype itself: The antigen is undetermined.

The sequence was obtained from a human donor in good health (CMV status not recorded). Some clones in this sample may be carry-over from other donors' samples. Sequencing was carried out using PBMCs.

DNA for the CDR3: TGTGCCAGCAGCATAACCGGGACAGGGATAGATGAGCAGTTCTTC. Protein product: CASSITGTGIDEQFF. V gene TRBV7-9 combines with J gene TRBJ2-1, with TRBD1 identical over 9 bases. The CDR3 has 15 residues. The V segment lost 5 bases and the J segment 8 bases; nucleotides outside the gene matches: 10. Germline loops: CDR1 SEHNR, CDR2 FQNEAQ (reference sequence). Filled out from reference TRBV7-9 and TRBJ2-1, the complete variable domain reads DTGVSQNPRHKITKRGQNVTFRCDPISEHNRLYWYRQTLGQGPEFLTYFQNEAQLEKSRLLSDRFSAERPKGSFSTLEIQRTEQGDSAMYLCASSITGTGIDEQFFGPGTRLTVL.